This entry is about one TCR beta chain. Using immunoSEQ multiplex PCR, the repertoire was profiled, and TCRdb retains in-frame clones only, with some absent. The sample includes approximately 61,000 clones, 87% of them seen just once. There are 17 residues in the CDR3. The V and J ends lost 3 bases and 6 bases, in that order; junction bases with no gene match: 16. CDR1 is LGHNA and CDR2 is YNFKEQ in the germline V gene. These data originate in a study of OX40 agonist ivuxolimab in advanced cancers. The sequence came from an adult with an advanced solid tumor such as melanoma, head and neck, liver or kidney cancer. This sample comprised CD4+ or CD8+ T cells sorted from blood, obtained in a trial of the OX40 agonist ivuxolimab. V gene TRBV4-2 combines with J gene TRBJ1-1, with TRBD1 matching over 7 bases. CDR3 sequence reads: CASSHPQTGQLTAEAFF. The CDR3 nucleotides are TGTGCCAGCAGCCATCCTCAGACGGGACAGCTTACTGCTGAAGCTTTCTTT.